The entry that follows covers one T cell receptor (beta chain) sequence. The data were taken from a study of blood T cell repertoires in COVID-19. In the study overall: From the United States, Italy and Spain came samples of acute and convalescent COVID-19. Sample material is recorded as cDNA or gDNA derived from T cells, B-cell-depleted T cells, or PBMCs.

CDR3 length equals 15 residues. J lost 1 base, V lost 7 bases, and 5 bases had no gene match. The germline V gene has CDR1 MNHEY and CDR2 SVGAGI. Method: immunoSEQ multiplex PCR; TCRdb's copy keeps in-frame clones and lacks some. The repertoire holds approximately 210,000 clones, with about nine tenths as singletons. The sample taken for sequencing was peripheral blood. This sequence joins TRBV6-5 and TRBJ2-2; 8 nucleotides line up with TRBD1. The TCR sequence derives from a woman in her seventies with acute or convalescent COVID-19. The CDR3 spells CASTPRGQNTGELFF. In nucleotides, the CDR3 is TGTGCCAGCACCCCCAGGGGGCAGAACACCGGGGAGCTGTTTTTT.